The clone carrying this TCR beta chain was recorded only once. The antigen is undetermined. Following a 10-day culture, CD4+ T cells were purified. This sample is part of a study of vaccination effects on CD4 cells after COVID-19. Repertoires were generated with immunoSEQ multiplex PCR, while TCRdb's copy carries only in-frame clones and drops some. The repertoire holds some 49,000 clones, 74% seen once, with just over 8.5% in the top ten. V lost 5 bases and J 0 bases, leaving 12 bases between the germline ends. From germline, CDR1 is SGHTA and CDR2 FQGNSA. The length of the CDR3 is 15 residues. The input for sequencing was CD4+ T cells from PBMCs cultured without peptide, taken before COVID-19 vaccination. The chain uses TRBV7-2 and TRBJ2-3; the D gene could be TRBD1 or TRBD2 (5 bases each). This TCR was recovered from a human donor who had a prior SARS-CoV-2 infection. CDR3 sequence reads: CASSHRDRSTDTQYF. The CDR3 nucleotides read TGTGCCAGCAGCCACCGGGACCGGAGCACAGATACGCAGTATTTT.